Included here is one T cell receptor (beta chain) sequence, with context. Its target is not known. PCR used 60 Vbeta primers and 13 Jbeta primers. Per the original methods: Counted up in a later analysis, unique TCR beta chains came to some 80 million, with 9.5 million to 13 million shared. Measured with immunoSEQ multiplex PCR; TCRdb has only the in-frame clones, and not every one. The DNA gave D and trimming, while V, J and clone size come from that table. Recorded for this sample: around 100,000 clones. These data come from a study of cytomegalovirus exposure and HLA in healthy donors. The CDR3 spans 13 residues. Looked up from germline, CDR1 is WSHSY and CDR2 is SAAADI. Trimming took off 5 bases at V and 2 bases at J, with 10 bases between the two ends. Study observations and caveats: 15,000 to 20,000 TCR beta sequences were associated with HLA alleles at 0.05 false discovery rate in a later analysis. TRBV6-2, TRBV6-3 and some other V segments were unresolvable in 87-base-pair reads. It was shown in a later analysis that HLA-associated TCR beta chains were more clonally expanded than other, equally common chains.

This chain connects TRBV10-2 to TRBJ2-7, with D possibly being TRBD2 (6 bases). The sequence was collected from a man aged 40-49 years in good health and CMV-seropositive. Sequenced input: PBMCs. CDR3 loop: CASSLGGPYEQYF. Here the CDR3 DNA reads TGCGCCAGCAGTCTGGGAGGACCCTACGAGCAGTACTTC.